The present T cell receptor beta chain was sequenced within a study of blood T cell repertoires in COVID-19. Study information: COVID-19 samples collected from the United States, Italy and Spain covered acute and convalescent phases. PBMCs, B-cell-depleted T cells, or T cells provided the cDNA or gDNA that made up the material.

This CDR3 spans 16 amino acids. The germline gives CDR1 LNHDA, CDR2 SQIVND (reference sequence). The V end lost 5 bases, the J end lost 1 base, and 18 bases lay between the germline ends. Original analysis: How many nucleated cells were present was estimated from reference gene primer amplification. Profiling relied on immunoSEQ multiplex PCR, and the TCRdb table lists in-frame clones only, not all of them. The DNA gave D and trimming, while V, J and clone size come from that table. The data show about 190,000 clones, around 85% seen once. The TCR comes from a woman aged 50 to 65 with acute or convalescent COVID-19. Sequences were obtained from peripheral blood. The chain couples TRBV19 to TRBJ2-7; the D gene is possibly TRBD1 (6 bases). CDR3 sequence reads: CASSRQDPSGSYEQYF. The CDR3 DNA follows: TGTGCCAGTAGTCGACAGGACCCCTCGGGGTCCTACGAGCAGTACTTC.